Listed below are T cell receptor beta chains from one sample, sequenced in a study of blood T cell repertoires in COVID-19. Libraries were prepared by immunoSEQ multiplex PCR; TCRdb keeps only in-frame clonotypes and omits some of them. The sample has 250,000 to 300,000 clones, 81% seen once. Sequencing input: peripheral blood. All receptors come from a woman aged 60-75 years with active or convalescent COVID-19. The CDR3 runs from the conserved cysteine through the conserved F or W. A D gene is named only where the DNA matches it firmly. Expanded clones are given a class, and other clones once, few, many or no size at all.

TRBV3-1/TRBV3-2	TRBJ2-2	TRBD2	NA	CASSPYSGGAAGELFF	TGTGCCAGCAGCCCTTATAGCGGGGGGGCCGCCGGGGAGCTGTTTTTT
TRBV12-3/TRBV12-4	TRBJ1-1	NA	NA	CASSFERALAFF	TGTGCCAGCAGTTTCGAGCGGGCCTTAGCTTTCTTT
TRBV19	TRBJ2-5	NA	NA	CASRAPGETQYF	TGTGCCAGTAGAGCCCCCGGGGAGACCCAGTACTTC
TRBV18	TRBJ2-4	TRBD1	NA	CASSRQGTNIQYF	TGTGCCAGCTCCCGACAGGGGACAAACATTCAGTACTTC
TRBV30	TRBJ1-6	NA	few	CAWSVVDSLNSPLHF	TGTGCCTGGAGTGTGGTAGACAGCCTCAATTCACCCCTCCACTTT
TRBV18	TRBJ2-3	NA	NA	CASSPSSTDTQYF	TGTGCCAGCTCACCCTCTAGCACAGATACGCAGTATTTT
TRBV9	TRBJ2-3	TRBD2	NA	CASSVGTSPDTQYF	TGTGCCAGCAGCGTGGGGACTAGCCCAGATACGCAGTATTTT
TRBV6-2/TRBV6-3	TRBJ2-3	TRBD1	NA	CASSYSPGGLGDTQYF	TGTGCCAGCAGTTACTCTCCAGGGGGCCTAGGAGATACGCAGTATTTT
TRBV19	TRBJ1-2	TRBD1	NA	CASSAGQYGYTF	TGTGCCAGTAGTGCGGGACAGTATGGCTACACCTTC
TRBV19	TRBJ1-5	NA	NA	CASSIGVGGNQPQHF	TGTGCCAGTAGTATCGGGGTGGGGGGAAACCAGCCCCAGCATTTT
TRBV27	TRBJ1-1	TRBD1	NA	CASSLDRGGIGTEAFF	TGTGCCAGCAGTCTAGACAGGGGAGGGATCGGGACTGAAGCTTTCTTT
TRBV19	TRBJ2-3	TRBD2	NA	CASMGGRSGGPLTDTQYF	TGTGCCAGTATGGGAGGTAGGAGCGGGGGACCGCTCACAGATACGCAGTATTTT
TRBV7-9	TRBJ1-1	NA	NA	CASSRETNTEAFF	TGTGCCAGCAGCCGGGAGACGAACACTGAAGCTTTCTTT
TRBV19	TRBJ2-5	NA	once	CASSPEGVLETQYF	TGTGCCAGTAGCCCGGAGGGCGTTCTGGAGACCCAGTACTTC
TRBV7-9	TRBJ2-1	NA	NA	CASSLRNEQFF	TGTGCCAGCAGCCTGCGGAATGAGCAGTTCTTC
TRBV6-5	TRBJ2-7	TRBD1	NA	CAIRGQGYEQYF	TGTGCCATCAGGGGGCAAGGCTACGAGCAGTACTTC
TRBV20-1	TRBJ1-2	NA	once	CSASGAGGPYGYTF	TGCAGTGCTAGTGGGGCGGGAGGTCCCTATGGCTACACCTTC
TRBV7-7	TRBJ2-1	TRBD2	NA	CASSLGSGSHNEQFF	TGTGCCAGCAGCTTAGGGAGCGGGAGCCACAATGAGCAGTTCTTC
TRBV6-5	TRBJ1-5	NA	few	CASSSAGQPQHF	TGTGCCAGCAGCTCCGCGGGACAGCCCCAGCATTTT
TRBV27	TRBJ2-7	NA	NA	CASSLWISTVYYEQYF	TGTGCCAGCAGTTTATGGATTTCGACAGTATACTACGAGCAGTACTTC
TRBV15	TRBJ2-1	NA	NA	CATSQGLSLYNEQFF	TGTGCCACCTCACAGGGACTATCCCTCTACAATGAGCAGTTCTTC
TRBV7-2	TRBJ1-1	TRBD1	NA	CASSKGAGPEAFF	TGTGCCAGCAGCAAGGGGGCGGGCCCTGAAGCTTTCTTT
TRBV7-8	TRBJ2-1	NA	NA	CASSFNSGGSSYNEQFF	TGTGCCAGCAGCTTCAATTCGGGGGGCTCCTCCTACAATGAGCAGTTCTTC
TRBV18	TRBJ1-1	NA	few	CASSLRGLNTEAFF	TGTGCCAGCTCGCTCAGGGGTCTGAACACTGAAGCTTTCTTT
TRBV6-5	TRBJ2-7	TRBD1	NA	CASSPGQGAPYGQYF	TGTGCCAGCAGTCCCGGACAGGGGGCTCCCTACGGGCAGTACTTC
TRBV2	TRBJ1-5	NA	NA	CASSGRLVNSNQPQHF	TGTGCCAGCAGTGGACGGCTAGTGAATAGCAATCAGCCCCAGCATTTT
TRBV4-3	TRBJ1-2	NA	NA	CASSQEGALGLGYGYTF	TGCGCCAGCAGCCAAGAAGGGGCTTTAGGTTTGGGCTATGGCTACACCTTC
TRBV6-2/TRBV6-3	TRBJ2-3	TRBD2	NA	CASSYLAGGISISTDTQYF	TGTGCCAGCAGTTACCTAGCGGGGGGGATCTCGATTAGCACAGATACGCAGTATTTT
TRBV11-2	TRBJ2-5	NA	NA	CASSFGLEETQYF	TGTGCCAGCAGCTTTGGACTGGAAGAGACCCAGTACTTC
TRBV5-1	TRBJ2-5	TRBD1	NA	CASSSTGTGAQETQYF	TGCGCCAGCAGCTCTACCGGGACAGGGGCCCAAGAGACCCAGTACTTC
TRBV18	TRBJ1-1	NA	NA	CASSNPPDSVTEAFF	TGTGCCAGCTCAAACCCCCCGGACAGCGTTACTGAAGCTTTCTTT
TRBV19	TRBJ1-5	TRBD1	once	CASSLGTGGNQPQHF	TGTGCCAGTAGTCTCGGGACAGGAGGCAATCAGCCCCAGCATTTT
TRBV27	TRBJ2-2	NA	NA	CASSLYGQGLSSANTGELFF	TGTGCCAGCAGTTTATATGGCCAGGGATTGTCCTCCGCGAACACCGGGGAGCTGTTTTTT
TRBV7-2	TRBJ2-2	NA	NA	CASSFGRTGELFF	TGTGCCAGCAGCTTTGGCCGCACCGGGGAGCTGTTTTTT
TRBV24-1	TRBJ2-4	TRBD1	NA	CATSDFPSLQGESFLSKNIQYF	TGTGCCACCAGTGATTTTCCCTCATTACAGGGGGAATCTTTTCTATCCAAAAACATTCAGTACTTC
TRBV18	TRBJ1-2	NA	NA	CASFGNYGYTF	TGTGCCAGCTTCGGGAATTATGGCTACACCTTC
TRBV28	TRBJ1-2	NA	NA	CASTSGGLNYGYTF	TGTGCCAGCACCTCGGGGGGGCTTAACTATGGCTACACCTTC
TRBV4-1	TRBJ1-3	NA	NA	CASSQRTGSGNTIYF	TGCGCCAGCAGCCAAAGGACGGGGTCTGGAAACACCATATATTTT
TRBV19	TRBJ1-1	TRBD1	NA	CASRGQGEVTEAFF	TGTGCCAGTAGGGGACAGGGGGAGGTCACTGAAGCTTTCTTT
TRBV10-2	TRBJ2-5	TRBD2	once	CASRDAGGQETQYF	TGCGCCAGCAGAGACGCGGGGGGCCAAGAGACCCAGTACTTC
TRBV6-6	TRBJ2-1	NA	NA	CASSYLGDEQFF	TGTGCCAGCAGTTACTTAGGAGATGAGCAGTTCTTC
TRBV19	TRBJ2-7	NA	NA	CASKKMDTPIYEQYF	TGTGCCAGTAAGAAGATGGACACTCCTATTTACGAGCAGTACTTC